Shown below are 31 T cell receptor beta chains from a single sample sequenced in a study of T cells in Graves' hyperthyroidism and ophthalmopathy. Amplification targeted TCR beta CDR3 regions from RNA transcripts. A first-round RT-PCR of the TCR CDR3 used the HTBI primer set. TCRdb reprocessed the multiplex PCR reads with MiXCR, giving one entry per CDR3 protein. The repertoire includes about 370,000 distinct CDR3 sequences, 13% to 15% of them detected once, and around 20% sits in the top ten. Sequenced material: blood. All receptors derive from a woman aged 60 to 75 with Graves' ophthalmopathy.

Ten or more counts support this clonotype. CDR3 sequence reads: CASNLGTGELFF. CDR3 in DNA: TGTGCCAGCAACCTTGGCACCGGGGAGCTGTTTTTT. The chain combines TRBV2 with TRBJ2-2; D not resolved. Trimming removed 7 bases at V and 4 bases at J, with 7 bases between. Per germline, CDR1 SNHLY and CDR2 FYNNEI. CDR3 size: 12 residues.

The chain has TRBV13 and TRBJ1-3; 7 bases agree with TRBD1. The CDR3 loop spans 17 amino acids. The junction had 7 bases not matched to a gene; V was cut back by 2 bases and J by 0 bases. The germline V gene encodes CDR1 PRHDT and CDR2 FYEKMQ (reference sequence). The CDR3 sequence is CASSLSGQLNSGNTIYF. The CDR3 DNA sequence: TGTGCCAGCAGCTTATCGGGACAGTTGAACTCTGGAAACACCATATATTTT. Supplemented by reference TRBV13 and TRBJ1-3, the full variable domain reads AAGVIQSPRHLIKEKRETATLKCYPIPRHDTVYWYQQGPGQDPQFLISFYEKMQSDKGSIPDRFSAQQFSDYHSELNMSSLELGDSALYFCASSLSGQLNSGNTIYFGEGSWLTVV.

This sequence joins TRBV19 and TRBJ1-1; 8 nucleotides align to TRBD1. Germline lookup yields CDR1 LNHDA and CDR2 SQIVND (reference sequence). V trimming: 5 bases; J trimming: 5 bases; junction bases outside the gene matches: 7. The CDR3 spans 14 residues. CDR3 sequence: CASSPTGGWTEAFF. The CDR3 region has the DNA TGTGCCAGTAGTCCTACAGGGGGATGGACTGAAGCTTTCTTT.

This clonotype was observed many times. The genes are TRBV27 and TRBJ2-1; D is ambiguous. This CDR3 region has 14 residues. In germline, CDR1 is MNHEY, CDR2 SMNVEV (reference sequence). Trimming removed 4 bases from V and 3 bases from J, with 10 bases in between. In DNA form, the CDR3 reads TGTGCCAGCAGTTCCCCCGCGGACTACAATGAGCAGTTCTTC. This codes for CASSSPADYNEQFF.

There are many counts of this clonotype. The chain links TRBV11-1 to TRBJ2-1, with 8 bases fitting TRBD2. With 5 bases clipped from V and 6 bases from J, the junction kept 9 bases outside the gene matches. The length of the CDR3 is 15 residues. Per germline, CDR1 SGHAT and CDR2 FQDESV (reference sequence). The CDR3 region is CASSPGGKAINEQFF. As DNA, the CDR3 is TGTGCCAGCAGCCCGGGGGGGAAAGCGATCAATGAGCAGTTCTTC.

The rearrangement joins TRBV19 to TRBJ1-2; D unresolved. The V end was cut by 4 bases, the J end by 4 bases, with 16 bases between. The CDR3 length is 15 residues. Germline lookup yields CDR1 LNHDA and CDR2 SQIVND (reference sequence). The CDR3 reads CASSRNRGRSYGYTF. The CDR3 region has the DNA TGTGCCAGTAGTAGAAATAGAGGCCGGTCCTATGGCTACACCTTC.

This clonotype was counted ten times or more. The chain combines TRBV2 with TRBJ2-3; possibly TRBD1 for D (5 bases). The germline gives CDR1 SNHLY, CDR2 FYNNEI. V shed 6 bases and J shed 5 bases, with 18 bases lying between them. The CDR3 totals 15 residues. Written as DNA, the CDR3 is TGTGCCAGCAGCCTACAGGTTTCGGATGGAGATACGCAGTATTTT. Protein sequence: CASSLQVSDGDTQYF.

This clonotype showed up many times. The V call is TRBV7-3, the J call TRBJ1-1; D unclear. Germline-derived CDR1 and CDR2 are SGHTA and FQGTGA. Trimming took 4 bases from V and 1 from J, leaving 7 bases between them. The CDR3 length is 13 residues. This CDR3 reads CASSSVANTEAFF. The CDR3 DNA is TGTGCCAGCAGCTCAGTGGCGAACACTGAAGCTTTCTTT.

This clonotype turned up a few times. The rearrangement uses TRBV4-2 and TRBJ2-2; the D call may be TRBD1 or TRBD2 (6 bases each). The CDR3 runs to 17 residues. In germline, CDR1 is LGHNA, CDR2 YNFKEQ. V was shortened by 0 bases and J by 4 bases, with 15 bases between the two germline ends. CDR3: CASSQDRGEYGTGELFF. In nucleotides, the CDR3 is TGTGCCAGCAGCCAAGATAGGGGGGAATACGGCACCGGGGAGCTGTTTTTT.

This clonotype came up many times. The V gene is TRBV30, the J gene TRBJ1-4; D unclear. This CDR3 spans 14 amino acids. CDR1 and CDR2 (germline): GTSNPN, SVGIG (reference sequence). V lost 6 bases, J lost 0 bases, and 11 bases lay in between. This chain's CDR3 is CACIVGPTNEKLFF. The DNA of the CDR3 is TGTGCCTGCATCGTGGGCCCAACTAATGAAAAACTGTTTTTT.

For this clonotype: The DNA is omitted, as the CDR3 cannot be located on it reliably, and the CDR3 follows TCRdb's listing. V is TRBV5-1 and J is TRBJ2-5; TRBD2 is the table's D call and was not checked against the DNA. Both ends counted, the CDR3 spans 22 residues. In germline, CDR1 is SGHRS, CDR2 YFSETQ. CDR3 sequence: CASSFYICSARDPSSDGETQYF.

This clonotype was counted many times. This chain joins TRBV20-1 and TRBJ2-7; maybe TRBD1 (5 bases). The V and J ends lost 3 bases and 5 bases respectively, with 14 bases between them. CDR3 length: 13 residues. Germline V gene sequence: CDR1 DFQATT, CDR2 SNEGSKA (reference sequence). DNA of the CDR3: TGCAGTGCTAGTCCCCGACAGATCCACGAGCAGTACTTC. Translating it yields CSASPRQIHEQYF.

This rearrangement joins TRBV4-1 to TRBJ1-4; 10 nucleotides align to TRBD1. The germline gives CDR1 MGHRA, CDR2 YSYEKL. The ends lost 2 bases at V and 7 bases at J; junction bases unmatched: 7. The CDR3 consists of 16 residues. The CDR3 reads CASSQTAGTGVEKLFF. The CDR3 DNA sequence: TGCGCCAGCAGCCAAACCGCCGGGACAGGGGTTGAAAAACTGTTTTTT.

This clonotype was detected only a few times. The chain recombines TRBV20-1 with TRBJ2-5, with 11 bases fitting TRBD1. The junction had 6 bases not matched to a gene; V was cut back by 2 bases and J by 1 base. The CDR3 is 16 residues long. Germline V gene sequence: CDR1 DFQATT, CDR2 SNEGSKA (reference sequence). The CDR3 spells CSARSGQGASQETQYF. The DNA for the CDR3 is TGCAGTGCTAGATCAGGACAGGGGGCGTCCCAAGAGACCCAGTACTTC.

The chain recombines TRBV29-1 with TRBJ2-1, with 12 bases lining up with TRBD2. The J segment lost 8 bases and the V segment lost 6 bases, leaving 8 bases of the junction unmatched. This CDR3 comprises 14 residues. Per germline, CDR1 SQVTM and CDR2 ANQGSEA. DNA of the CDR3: TGCAGCGTCACTAGCGGGAGGAGGCCCGATGAGCAGTTCTTC. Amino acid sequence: CSVTSGRRPDEQFF.

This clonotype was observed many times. CDR3 region: CAYGPVNSPLHF. DNA for the CDR3: TGTGCCTATGGCCCAGTAAATTCACCCCTCCACTTT. This chain links TRBV30 with TRBJ1-6; D ambiguous. V gave up 7 bases and J gave up 7 bases, with 11 bases separating them. Germline-derived CDR1 and CDR2 are GTSNPN and SVGIG (reference sequence). This CDR3 has 12 amino acids.

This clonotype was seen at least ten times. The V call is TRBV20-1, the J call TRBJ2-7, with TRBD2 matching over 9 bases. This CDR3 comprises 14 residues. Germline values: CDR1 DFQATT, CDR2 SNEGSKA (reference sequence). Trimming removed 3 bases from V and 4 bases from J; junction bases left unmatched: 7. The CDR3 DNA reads TGCAGTGCTAGGACTAGCGGCGGGCTGTACGAGCAGTACTTC. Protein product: CSARTSGGLYEQYF.

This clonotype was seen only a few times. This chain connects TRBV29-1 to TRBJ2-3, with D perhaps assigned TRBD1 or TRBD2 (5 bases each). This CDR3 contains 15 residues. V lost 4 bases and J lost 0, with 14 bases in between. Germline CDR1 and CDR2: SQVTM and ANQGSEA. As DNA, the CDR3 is TGCAGCGTTGTTTCTGGGACGCCTAGCACAGATACGCAGTATTTT. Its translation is CSVVSGTPSTDTQYF.

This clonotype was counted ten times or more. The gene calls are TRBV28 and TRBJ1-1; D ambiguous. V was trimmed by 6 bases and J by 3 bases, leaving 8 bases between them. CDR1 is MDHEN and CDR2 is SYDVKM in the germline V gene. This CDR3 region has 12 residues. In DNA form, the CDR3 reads TGTGCCAGCAGACAGAGGTACACTGAAGCTTTCTTT. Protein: CASRQRYTEAFF. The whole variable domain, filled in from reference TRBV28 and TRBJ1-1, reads DVKVTQSSRYLVKRTGEKVFLECVQDMDHENMFWYRQDPGLGLRLIYFSYDVKMKEKGDIPEGYSVSREKKERFSLILESASTNQTSMYLCASRQRYTEAFFGQGTRLTVV.

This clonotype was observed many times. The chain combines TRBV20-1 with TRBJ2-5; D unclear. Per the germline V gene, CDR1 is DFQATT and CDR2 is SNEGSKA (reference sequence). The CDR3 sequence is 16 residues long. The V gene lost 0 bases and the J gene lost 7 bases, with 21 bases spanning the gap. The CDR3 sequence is CSARDQVFTLRGTQYF. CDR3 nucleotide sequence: TGCAGTGCTAGAGATCAGGTTTTCACTCTCCGAGGGACCCAGTACTTC.

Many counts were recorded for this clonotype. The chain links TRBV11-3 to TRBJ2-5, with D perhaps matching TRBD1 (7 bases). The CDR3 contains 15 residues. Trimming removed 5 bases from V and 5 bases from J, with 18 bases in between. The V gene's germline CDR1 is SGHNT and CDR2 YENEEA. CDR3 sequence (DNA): TGTGCCAGCAGCCCACGACAGGGAGGAAGGGAGACCCAGTACTTC. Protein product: CASSPRQGGRETQYF.

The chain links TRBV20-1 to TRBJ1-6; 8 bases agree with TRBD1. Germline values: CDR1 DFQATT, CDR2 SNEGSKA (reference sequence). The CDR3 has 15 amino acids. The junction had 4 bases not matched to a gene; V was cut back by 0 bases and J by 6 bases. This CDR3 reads CSAREPGQVNSPLHF. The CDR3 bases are TGCAGTGCTAGAGAGCCGGGACAGGTTAATTCACCCCTCCACTTT.

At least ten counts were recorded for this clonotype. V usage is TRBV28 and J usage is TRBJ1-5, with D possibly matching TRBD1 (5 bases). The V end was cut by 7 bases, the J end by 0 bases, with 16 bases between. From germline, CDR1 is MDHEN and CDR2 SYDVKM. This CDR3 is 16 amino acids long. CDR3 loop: CASNRDRSYSNQPQHF. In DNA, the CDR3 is TGTGCCAGCAACCGTGACAGATCATATAGCAATCAGCCCCAGCATTTT.

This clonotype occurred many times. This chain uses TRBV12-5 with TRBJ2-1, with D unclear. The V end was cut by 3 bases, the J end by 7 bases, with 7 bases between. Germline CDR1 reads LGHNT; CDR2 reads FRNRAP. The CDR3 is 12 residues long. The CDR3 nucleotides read TGTGCTAGTGGTTTACTGGGGAATGAGCAGTTCTTC. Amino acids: CASGLLGNEQFF.

The DNA of the CDR3 is TGTGCCAGCAGCCCGAATCCGGGACTCTTAAATGAGCAGTTCTTC. This encodes CASSPNPGLLNEQFF. The chain carries TRBV12-3 or TRBV12-4 and TRBJ2-1, with D tentatively TRBD2 (6 bases). The germline V and J ends were trimmed by 6 bases and 7 bases, with 19 bases remaining between them. The CDR3 consists of 15 residues.

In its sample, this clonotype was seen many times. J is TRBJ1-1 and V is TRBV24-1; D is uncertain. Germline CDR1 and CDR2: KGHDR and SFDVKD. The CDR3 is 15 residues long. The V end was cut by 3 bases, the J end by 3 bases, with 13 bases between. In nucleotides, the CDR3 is TGTGCCACCAGTGATATTAAGGCGGGCTACACTGAAGCTTTCTTT. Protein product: CATSDIKAGYTEAFF.

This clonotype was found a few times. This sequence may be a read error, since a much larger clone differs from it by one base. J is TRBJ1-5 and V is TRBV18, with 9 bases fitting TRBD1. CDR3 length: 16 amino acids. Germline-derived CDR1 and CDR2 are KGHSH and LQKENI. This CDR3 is CASSSPGQGSNQPQHF. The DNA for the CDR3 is TGTGCCAGCTCATCACCGGGACAGGGAAGCAATCAGCCCCAGCATTTT.

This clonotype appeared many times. CDR3 loop: CASSLMYQETQYF. CDR3 bases: TGTGCCAGCAGCTTGATGTACCAAGAGACCCAGTACTTC. V gene TRBV11-2 combines with J gene TRBJ2-5; D gene uncertain. The CDR3 spans 13 residues. CDR1 and CDR2 (germline): SGHAT, FQNNGV. The V end was cut by 3 bases, the J end by 0 bases, with 5 bases between.

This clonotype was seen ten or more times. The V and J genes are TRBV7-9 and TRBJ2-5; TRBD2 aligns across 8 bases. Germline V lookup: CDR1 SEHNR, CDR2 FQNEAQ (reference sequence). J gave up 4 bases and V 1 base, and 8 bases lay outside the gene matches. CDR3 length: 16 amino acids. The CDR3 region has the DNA TGTGCCAGCAGCTTAGTTTTGCGGGAGGCGGCAGAGACCCAGTACTTC. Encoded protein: CASSLVLREAAETQYF.

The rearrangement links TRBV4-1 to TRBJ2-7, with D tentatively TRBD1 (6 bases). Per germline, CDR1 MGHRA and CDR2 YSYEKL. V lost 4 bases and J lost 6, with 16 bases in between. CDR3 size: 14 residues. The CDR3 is CASSPGGGGAEQYF. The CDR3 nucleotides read TGCGCCAGCAGCCCTGGTGGGGGCGGTGCCGAGCAGTACTTC.

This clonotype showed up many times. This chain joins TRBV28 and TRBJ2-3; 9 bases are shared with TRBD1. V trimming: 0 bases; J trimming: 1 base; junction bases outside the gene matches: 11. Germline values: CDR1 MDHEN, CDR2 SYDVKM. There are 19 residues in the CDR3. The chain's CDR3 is CASSLWFPRTGEGTDTQYF. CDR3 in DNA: TGTGCCAGCAGTTTATGGTTCCCCCGGACAGGGGAGGGCACAGATACGCAGTATTTT.